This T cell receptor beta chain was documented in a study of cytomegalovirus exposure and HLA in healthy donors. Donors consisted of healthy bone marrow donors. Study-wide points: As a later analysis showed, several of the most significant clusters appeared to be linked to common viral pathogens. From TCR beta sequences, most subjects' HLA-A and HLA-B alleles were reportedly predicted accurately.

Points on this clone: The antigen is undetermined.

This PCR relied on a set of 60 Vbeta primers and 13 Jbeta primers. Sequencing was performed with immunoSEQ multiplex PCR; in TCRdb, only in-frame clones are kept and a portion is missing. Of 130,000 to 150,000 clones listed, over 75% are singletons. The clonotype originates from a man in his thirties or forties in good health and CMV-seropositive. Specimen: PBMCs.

In nucleotides, the CDR3 is TGTGCCAGCAGCTCGCCGGGACAGGGGTCATACGAGCAGTACTTC. This gives the protein CASSSPGQGSYEQYF. This chain connects TRBV7-9 to TRBJ2-7; 10 nucleotides agree with TRBD1. The CDR3 consists of 15 residues. Unmatched junction bases numbered 7, after V lost 4 bases and J lost 4 bases. CDR1 is SEHNR and CDR2 is FQNEAQ in the germline V gene (reference sequence).